This TCR beta chain was found in a study of OX40 agonist ivuxolimab in advanced cancers. For the study at large: Partial responses were recorded for three patients, including one with hepatocellular carcinoma and two with cutaneous melanoma. Study results and limitations: Clonal expansion by week 6 occurred in CD4+ and CD8+ blood T cells (at 0.1 to 3.0 mg/kg). Expanded clones belonging to CD8+ T cells outnumbered, on average, those of CD4+.

CDR1 and CDR2 from the germline V gene are SGDLS and YYNGEE. The CDR3 runs 16 residues. J lost 6 bases, V lost 0 bases, and 10 bases had no gene match. Sampling of blood occurred at baseline, cycle 4 day 1, and cycle 7 day 1. Concerning this clone itself: What it recognizes is unknown.

Libraries were prepared by immunoSEQ multiplex PCR; TCRdb keeps only in-frame clonotypes and omits some of them. The sample lists about 55,000 clones, nearly 80% occurring once. The input for sequencing was CD4+ or CD8+ T cells sorted from blood, taken in a trial of the OX40 agonist ivuxolimab. V and J are TRBV9 and TRBJ1-2, with TRBD1 matching over 8 bases. The receptor was derived from an adult with an advanced solid tumor such as melanoma, head and neck, liver or kidney cancer. The chain's CDR3 is CASSVAPGTGFNGYTF. Here the CDR3 DNA reads TGTGCCAGCAGCGTAGCCCCAGGGACAGGCTTTAATGGCTACACCTTC.